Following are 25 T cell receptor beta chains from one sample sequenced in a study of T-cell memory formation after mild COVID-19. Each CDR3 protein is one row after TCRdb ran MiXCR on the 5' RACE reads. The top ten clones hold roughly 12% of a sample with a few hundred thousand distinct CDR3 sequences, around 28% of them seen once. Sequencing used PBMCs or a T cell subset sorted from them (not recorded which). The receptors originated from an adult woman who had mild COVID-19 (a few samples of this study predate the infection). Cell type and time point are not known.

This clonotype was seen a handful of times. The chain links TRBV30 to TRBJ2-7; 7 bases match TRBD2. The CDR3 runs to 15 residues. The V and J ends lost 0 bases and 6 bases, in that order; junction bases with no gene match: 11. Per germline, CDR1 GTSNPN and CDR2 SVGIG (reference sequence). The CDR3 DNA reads TGTGCCTGGAGTGTACTGGCTAGCGGACCTAGCGAGCAGTACTTC. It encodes CAWSVLASGPSEQYF.

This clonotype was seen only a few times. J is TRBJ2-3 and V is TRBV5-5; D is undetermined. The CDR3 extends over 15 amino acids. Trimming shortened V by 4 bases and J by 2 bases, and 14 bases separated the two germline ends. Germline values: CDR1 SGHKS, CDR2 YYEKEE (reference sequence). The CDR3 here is CASSPLEYYTDTQYF. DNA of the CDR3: TGTGCCAGCAGCCCTCTCGAATACTACACAGATACGCAGTATTTT.

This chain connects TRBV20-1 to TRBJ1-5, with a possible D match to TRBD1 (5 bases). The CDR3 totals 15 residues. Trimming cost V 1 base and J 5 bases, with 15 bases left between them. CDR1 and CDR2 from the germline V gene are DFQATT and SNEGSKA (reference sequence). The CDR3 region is CSARALGTADQPQHF. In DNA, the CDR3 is TGCAGTGCTAGAGCCCTCGGGACGGCAGATCAGCCCCAGCATTTT.

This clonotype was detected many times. This chain's CDR3 is CASSIPGQGVYNEQFF. The CDR3 DNA sequence: TGTGCCAGCAGCATCCCCGGACAGGGGGTCTACAATGAGCAGTTCTTC. This chain joins TRBV11-3 and TRBJ2-1; 10 nucleotides line up with TRBD1. This CDR3 is 16 amino acids long. Trimming removed 5 bases from V and 3 bases from J; junction bases left unmatched: 7. Germline CDR1 SGHNT, CDR2 YENEEA.

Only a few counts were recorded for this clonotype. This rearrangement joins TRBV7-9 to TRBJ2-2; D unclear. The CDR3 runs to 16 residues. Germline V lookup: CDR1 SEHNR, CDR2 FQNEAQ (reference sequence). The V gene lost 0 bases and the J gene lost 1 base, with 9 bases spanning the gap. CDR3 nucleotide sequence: TGTGCCAGCAGCTTAGCCGAAACGAAGAACACCGGGGAGCTGTTTTTT. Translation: CASSLAETKNTGELFF.

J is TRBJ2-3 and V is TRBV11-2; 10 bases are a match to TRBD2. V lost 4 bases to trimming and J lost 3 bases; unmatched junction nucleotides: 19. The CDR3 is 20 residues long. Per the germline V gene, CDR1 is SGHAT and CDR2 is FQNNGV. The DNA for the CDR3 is TGTGCCAGCAGCTCCACCGGGACTAGCGCTCCGCTGAGTCTTACAGATACGCAGTATTTT. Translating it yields CASSSTGTSAPLSLTDTQYF.

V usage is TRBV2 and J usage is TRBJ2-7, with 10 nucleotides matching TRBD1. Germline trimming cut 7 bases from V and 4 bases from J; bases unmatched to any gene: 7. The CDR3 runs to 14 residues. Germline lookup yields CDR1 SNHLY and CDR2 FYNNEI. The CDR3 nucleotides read TGTGCCAGCAACGGACAGGGGGGTACGTACGAGCAGTACTTC. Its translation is CASNGQGGTYEQYF.

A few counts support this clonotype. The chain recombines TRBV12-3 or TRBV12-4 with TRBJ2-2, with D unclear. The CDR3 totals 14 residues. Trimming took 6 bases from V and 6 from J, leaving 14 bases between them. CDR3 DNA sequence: TGTGCCAGCAGCCAAAAGGAGCCCCCCGGGGAGCTGTTTTTT. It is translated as CASSQKEPPGELFF.

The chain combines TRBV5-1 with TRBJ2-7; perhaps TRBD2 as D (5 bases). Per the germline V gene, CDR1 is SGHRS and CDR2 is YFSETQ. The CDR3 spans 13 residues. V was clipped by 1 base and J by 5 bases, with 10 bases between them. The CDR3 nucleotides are TGCGCCAGCAGCTTGCTGGGGAGCGACGAGCAGTACTTC. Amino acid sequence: CASSLLGSDEQYF.

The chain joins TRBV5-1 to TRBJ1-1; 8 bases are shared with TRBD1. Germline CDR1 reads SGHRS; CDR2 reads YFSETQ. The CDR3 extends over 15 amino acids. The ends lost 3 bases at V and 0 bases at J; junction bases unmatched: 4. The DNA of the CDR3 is TGCGCCAGCAGCTGGGGACAGGCGATGAACACTGAAGCTTTCTTT. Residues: CASSWGQAMNTEAFF.

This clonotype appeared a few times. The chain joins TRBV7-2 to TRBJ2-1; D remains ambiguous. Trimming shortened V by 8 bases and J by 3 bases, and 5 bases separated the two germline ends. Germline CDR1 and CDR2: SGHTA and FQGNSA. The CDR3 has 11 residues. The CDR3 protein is CASGNYNEQFF. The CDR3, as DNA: TGTGCCAGCGGCAACTACAATGAGCAGTTCTTC.

The chain's CDR3 is CASSQDQGANGYTF. CDR3 sequence (DNA): TGCGCCAGCAGCCAAGACCAGGGGGCGAATGGCTACACCTTC. This chain uses TRBV5-1 with TRBJ1-2; TRBD1 matches at 8 bases. J gave up 6 bases and V 4 bases, and 8 bases lay outside the gene matches. The CDR3 spans 14 residues. CDR1 SGHRS and CDR2 YFSETQ come from the germline V gene.

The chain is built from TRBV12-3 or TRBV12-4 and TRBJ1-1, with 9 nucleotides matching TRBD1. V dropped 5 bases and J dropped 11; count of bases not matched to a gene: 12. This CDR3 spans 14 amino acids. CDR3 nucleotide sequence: TGTGCCAGCAGTGGGAGGACAGGGGAATTCTATGCTTTCTTT. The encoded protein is CASSGRTGEFYAFF.

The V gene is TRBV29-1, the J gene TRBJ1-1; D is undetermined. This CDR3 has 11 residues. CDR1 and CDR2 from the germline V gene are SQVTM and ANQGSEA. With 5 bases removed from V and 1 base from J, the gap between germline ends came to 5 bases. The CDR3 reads CSVFRNTEAFF. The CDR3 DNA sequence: TGCAGCGTTTTTCGGAACACTGAAGCTTTCTTT.

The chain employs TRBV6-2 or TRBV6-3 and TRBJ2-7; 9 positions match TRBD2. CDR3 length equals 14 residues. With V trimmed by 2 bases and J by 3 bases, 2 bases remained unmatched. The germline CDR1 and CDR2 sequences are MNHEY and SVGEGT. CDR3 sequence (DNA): TGTGCCAGCAGTTACCCAGCGGGGGGCTACGAGCAGTACTTC. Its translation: CASSYPAGGYEQYF.

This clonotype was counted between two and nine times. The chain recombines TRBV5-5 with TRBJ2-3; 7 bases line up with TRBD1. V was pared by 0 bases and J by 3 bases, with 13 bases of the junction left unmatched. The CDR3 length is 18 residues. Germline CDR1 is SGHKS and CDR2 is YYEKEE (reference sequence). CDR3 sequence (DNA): TGTGCCAGCAGCTTGGGGTCCCCGACAGGGCCGAGGACAGATACGCAGTATTTT. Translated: CASSLGSPTGPRTDTQYF.

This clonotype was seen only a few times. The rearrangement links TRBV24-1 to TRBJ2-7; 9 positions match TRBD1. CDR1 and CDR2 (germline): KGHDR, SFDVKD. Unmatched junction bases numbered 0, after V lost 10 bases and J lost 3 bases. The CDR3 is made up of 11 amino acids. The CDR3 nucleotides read TGTGCCACGGGACAGGGCTACGAGCAGTACTTC. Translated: CATGQGYEQYF.

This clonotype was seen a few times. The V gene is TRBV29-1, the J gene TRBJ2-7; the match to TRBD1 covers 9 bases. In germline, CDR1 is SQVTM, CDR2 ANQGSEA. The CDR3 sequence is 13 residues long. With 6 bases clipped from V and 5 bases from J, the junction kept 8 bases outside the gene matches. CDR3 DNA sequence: TGCAGCGTAAGGACAGGGGTGAAGAACGAGCAGTACTTC. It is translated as CSVRTGVKNEQYF.

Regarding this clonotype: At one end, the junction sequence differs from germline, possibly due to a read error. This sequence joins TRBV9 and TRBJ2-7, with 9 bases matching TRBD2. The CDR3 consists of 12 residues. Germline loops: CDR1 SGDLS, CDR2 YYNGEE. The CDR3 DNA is TGTGCCAGCAGCGGATCTAGCGGGGTCCTCTCGTTC. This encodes CASSGSSGVLSF.

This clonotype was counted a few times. CDR3 in amino acids: CASSPAPGLAALGTDTQYF. The CDR3 region has the DNA TGTGCCAGCAGCCCCGCCCCGGGACTAGCGGCCCTCGGCACAGATACGCAGTATTTT. The J gene is TRBJ2-3, the V gene TRBV3-1, with TRBD2 matching over 11 bases. This CDR3 is 19 amino acids long. Germline trimming cut 4 bases from V and 1 base from J; bases unmatched to any gene: 13. Looked up from germline, CDR1 is LGHDT and CDR2 is YNNKEL (reference sequence).

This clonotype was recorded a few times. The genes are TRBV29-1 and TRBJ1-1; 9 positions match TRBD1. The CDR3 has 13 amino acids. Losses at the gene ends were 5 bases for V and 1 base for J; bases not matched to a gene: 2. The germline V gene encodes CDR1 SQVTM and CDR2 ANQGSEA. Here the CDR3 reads CSVTQGANTEAFF. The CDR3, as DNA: TGCAGCGTTACACAGGGGGCGAACACTGAAGCTTTCTTT.

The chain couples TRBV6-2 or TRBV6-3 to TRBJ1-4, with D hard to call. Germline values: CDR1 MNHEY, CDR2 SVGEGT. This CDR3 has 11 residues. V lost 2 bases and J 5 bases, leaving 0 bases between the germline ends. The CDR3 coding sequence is TGTGCCAGCAGTTACAATGAAAAACTGTTTTTT. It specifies CASSYNEKLFF.

In nucleotides, the CDR3 is TGTGCCAGCAGTCGCCAACCCGGGAGCTCCTACGAGCAGTACTTC. Amino acid sequence: CASSRQPGSSYEQYF. The chain is built from TRBV12-3 or TRBV12-4 and TRBJ2-7, with a possible D match to TRBD2 (6 bases). V shed 5 bases and J shed 0 bases, with 14 bases lying between them. CDR3 length: 15 amino acids.

In DNA, the CDR3 is TGCAGCGTGAAGCTAGGGTCCTCGAACACTGAAGCTTTCTTT. It specifies CSVKLGSSNTEAFF. The chain employs TRBV29-1 and TRBJ1-1; D is unresolved. Trimming took off 6 bases at V and 1 base at J, with 15 bases between the two ends. This CDR3 comprises 14 residues. CDR1 and CDR2 from the germline V gene are SQVTM and ANQGSEA.

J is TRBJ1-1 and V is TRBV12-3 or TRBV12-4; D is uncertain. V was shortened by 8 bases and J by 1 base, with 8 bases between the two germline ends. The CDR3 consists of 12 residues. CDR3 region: CASVWGNTEAFF. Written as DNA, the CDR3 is TGTGCCAGCGTTTGGGGGAACACTGAAGCTTTCTTT.